Detailed here is one T cell receptor (beta chain). The sample comes from a study of cytomegalovirus exposure and HLA in healthy donors. PCR was performed using 60 Vbeta and 13 Jbeta primers. Here immunoSEQ multiplex PCR was the method, and the copy in TCRdb shows in-frame clones only, minus some. The sample includes about 110,000 clones, 65% to 85% of them seen just once. Despite likely unrecorded immune exposures, the donors were nominally healthy at the time of sampling. Germline trimming cut 4 bases from V and 2 bases from J; bases unmatched to any gene: 7. CDR1 is SNHLY, CDR2 FYNNEI, per germline. The CDR3 extends over 16 amino acids.

The material sequenced was PBMCs. The sequence came from a man aged 25 to 40 in good health and CMV-seropositive. The rearrangement joins TRBV2 to TRBJ2-1, with 8 bases that match TRBD2. The CDR3 sequence: CASSAIRGLAYNEQFF. In DNA, the CDR3 is TGTGCCAGCAGTGCCATCCGGGGACTAGCCTACAATGAGCAGTTCTTC.